These 25 T cell receptor beta chains came from one sample sequenced in a study. TCRdb redid the calling of the 5' RACE reads with MiXCR, one entry per CDR3 protein. The sample consists of tens of thousands of distinct CDR3 sequences, 17% of them appearing once. Sequencing was done on a sample of naive CD4+ T cells sorted from blood. Stated subset: naive CD4+ T cells, CD4+CD45RA+CD25-. These receptors originate from a female donor with breast cancer.

In the case of this clonotype: This could be a read error, since a much larger clone is one nucleotide away. CDR3 loop: CASSQESQGRLFF. The CDR3 DNA reads TGTGCCAGCAGCCAAGAGAGCCAGGGGAGACTGTTTTTT. V and J are TRBV4-2 and TRBJ1-4, with D perhaps matching TRBD1 (6 bases). The germline V gene encodes CDR1 LGHNA and CDR2 YNFKEQ. Trimming removed 0 bases from V and 13 bases from J, with 12 bases in between. This CDR3 is built from 13 residues.

This chain connects TRBV20-1 to TRBJ1-1, with D unclear. Trimming removed 3 bases from V and 2 bases from J, with 19 bases in between. There are 16 residues in the CDR3. CDR1 and CDR2 (germline): DFQATT, SNEGSKA (reference sequence). CDR3 sequence (DNA): TGCAGTGCTAGGGATACCCTCAGAAGGAAAAACACTGAAGCTTTCTTT. This encodes CSARDTLRRKNTEAFF.

This clonotype was found a few times. The CDR3 loop reads CASSQEGLWGGEQFF. Written as DNA, the CDR3 is TGTGCCAGCAGCCAAGAGGGCCTCTGGGGCGGTGAGCAGTTCTTC. The chain recombines TRBV3-1 with TRBJ2-1; D may be TRBD1 (5 bases). Per the germline V gene, CDR1 is LGHDT and CDR2 is YNNKEL (reference sequence). The CDR3 has 15 residues. V dropped 0 bases and J dropped 9 bases, with 15 bases sitting between them.

This chain uses TRBV12-3 or TRBV12-4 with TRBJ1-3; unclear D gene. This CDR3 is built from 15 residues. V lost 3 bases to trimming and J lost 1 base, with 10 bases between them. The CDR3: CASSFVGVSGNTIYF. CDR3 bases: TGTGCCAGCAGTTTCGTCGGTGTTTCTGGAAACACCATATATTTT.

The table lists this clonotype with a count of one. With a much larger clone just one base away, this may be a read error. The rearrangement uses TRBV20-1 and TRBJ1-2; 9 nucleotides agree with TRBD1. The CDR3 sequence is 12 residues long. Trimming removed 6 bases from V and 12 bases from J; junction bases left unmatched: 11. Germline loops: CDR1 DFQATT, CDR2 SNEGSKA (reference sequence). CDR3 nucleotides: TGCAGTGCCCATAAACAGGGGGCGGGAGACACCTTC. Protein product: CSAHKQGAGDTF.

This chain links TRBV7-3 with TRBJ2-1; 12 positions match TRBD2. This CDR3 is built from 16 residues. Germline CDR1 and CDR2: SGHTA and FQGTGA. The ends lost 5 bases at V and 5 bases at J; junction bases unmatched: 7. The CDR3 here is CASSTTGLAGHNEQFF. The CDR3 nucleotides read TGTGCCAGCAGCACGACGGGACTAGCGGGCCACAATGAGCAGTTCTTC.

This clonotype was observed a few times. The V gene is TRBV20-1, the J gene TRBJ2-2, with TRBD2 matching over 14 bases. J was trimmed by 5 bases and V by 3 bases; bases with no gene match: 2. CDR3 length equals 15 residues. Germline loops: CDR1 DFQATT, CDR2 SNEGSKA (reference sequence). The CDR3 DNA sequence: TGCAGTGCTAGGACTAGCGGGGGGGGGACCGGGGAGCTGTTTTTT. This gives the protein CSARTSGGGTGELFF.

Worth noting for this clonotype: A read error may explain this, as a much larger clone is one base away. The genes are TRBV10-2 and TRBJ2-5, with D possibly TRBD1 on 5 matching bases. V was pared by 8 bases and J by 4 bases, with 11 bases between. CDR3 length: 12 residues. Germline loops: CDR1 WSHSY, CDR2 SAAADI. CDR3 loop: CASARRGETQYF. In nucleotides, the CDR3 is TGCGCCAGCGCCAGAAGGGGAGAGACCCAGTACTTC.

Remarks on this clonotype: This clone may be a read error of a much larger clone one base away. The chain is built from TRBV5-8 and TRBJ1-5, with a tentative D call TRBD1 (6 bases). Per the germline V gene, CDR1 is SGHTS and CDR2 is YDEGEE. The length of the CDR3 is 14 residues. The DNA of the CDR3 is TGTGCCAGCAGCCCACCCTACTACAGGGAGGGACTGCAGTTT. As protein: CASSPPYYREGLQF.

With respect to this clonotype: Possible read error: a much larger clone is one base away. The chain is built from TRBV7-2 and TRBJ2-3; D not certain. The CDR3 is 14 amino acids. Germline V CDR1 and CDR2: SGHTA, FQGNSA. The CDR3 DNA sequence: TGTGCCCGCAGCTTAGCCGCCTTCACAGATACGCAGTATTTT. It codes for CARSLAAFTDTQYF.

Only a few counts were recorded for this clonotype. This rearrangement joins TRBV7-3 to TRBJ2-3; D call uncertain. Trimming took 3 bases from V and 2 from J, leaving 9 bases between them. This CDR3 has 14 amino acids. Germline lookup yields CDR1 SGHTA and CDR2 FQGTGA. The chain's CDR3 is CASSFGHPTDTQYF. The CDR3 region has the DNA TGTGCCAGCAGCTTTGGTCACCCCACAGATACGCAGTATTTT.

A remark on this clonotype: The conserved closing phenylalanine or tryptophan is absent in this CDR3, likely reflecting a read error. The chain links TRBV29-1 to TRBJ2-7; D is possibly TRBD2 (6 bases). Germline CDR1 reads SQVTM; CDR2 reads ANQGSEA. Trimming shortened V by 1 base and J by 7 bases, and 14 bases separated the two germline ends. The CDR3 covers 13 residues. The CDR3 region has the DNA TGCAGCGTTGAAGGTCCCATGGGAGGAGAGCAGTACTCC. Protein product: CSVEGPMGGEQYS.

At least ten counts were recorded for this clonotype. The CDR3 protein is CASSRMGQGAREQYF. DNA for the CDR3: TGTGCCAGCAGCCGGATGGGACAGGGGGCGAGGGAGCAGTACTTC. This rearrangement joins TRBV5-6 to TRBJ2-7; 12 bases map to TRBD1. Trimming took 4 bases from V and 7 from J; bases not matched to a gene: 9. Germline V gene data show CDR1 as SGHDT and CDR2 as YYEEEE. CDR3 length equals 15 residues.

As to this clonotype: This may be a read error: a much more frequent sequence differs by one nucleotide. The rearrangement links TRBV12-3 or TRBV12-4 to TRBJ1-1; tentative D call: TRBD1 (5 bases). This CDR3 has 15 amino acids. The CDR3 loop is CASGLEGRAGTEAFF. In nucleotides, the CDR3 is TGTGCCAGCGGTTTAGAGGGCAGGGCCGGGACTGAAGCTTTCTTT.

This chain joins TRBV18 and TRBJ1-2, with 8 bases matching TRBD1. The CDR3 contains 14 residues. The germline V gene encodes CDR1 KGHSH and CDR2 LQKENI. Trimming at V came to 6 bases and at J to 1 base, leaving 4 bases not matched to a gene. The CDR3 spells CASSLDRGNYGYTF. The CDR3 nucleotides read TGTGCCAGCTCTCTTGACAGGGGTAACTATGGCTACACCTTC.

This clonotype was seen a few times. The chain is built from TRBV7-2 and TRBJ2-1; D not resolved. Germline V CDR1 and CDR2: SGHTA, FQGNSA. Trimming took 7 bases from V and 7 from J, leaving 14 bases between them. The CDR3 consists of 13 residues. The CDR3 nucleotides are TGTGCCAGCAAACCCCCTAGTATTAATGAGCAGTTCTTC. Amino acid sequence: CASKPPSINEQFF.

This clonotype has ten or more counts. The genes are TRBV20-1 and TRBJ2-1, with D perhaps matching TRBD2 (7 bases). Per the germline V gene, CDR1 is DFQATT and CDR2 is SNEGSKA (reference sequence). The CDR3 totals 14 residues. Trimming removed 0 bases at V and 7 bases at J, with 13 bases between. The CDR3 here is CSAREGGGGNEQFF. The CDR3 nucleotides are TGCAGTGCTAGAGAGGGGGGAGGGGGAAATGAGCAGTTCTTC.

The V call is TRBV5-6, the J call TRBJ1-1, with D possibly TRBD1 on 5 matching bases. This CDR3 contains 14 residues. The V end lost 2 bases, the J end lost 10 bases, and 18 bases lay between the germline ends. CDR1 is SGHDT, CDR2 YYEEEE, per germline. CDR3 sequence reads: CASSFRGFRSLAFF. The CDR3 region has the DNA TGTGCCAGCAGCTTCCGGGGCTTCCGATCTCTAGCTTTCTTT.

In its sample, this clonotype was seen a few times. This sequence joins TRBV5-1 and TRBJ2-1, with 8 bases lining up with TRBD2. Looked up from germline, CDR1 is SGHRS and CDR2 is YFSETQ. J gave up 2 bases and V 0 bases, and 4 bases lay outside the gene matches. This CDR3 comprises 16 residues. The CDR3: CASSLDAGGAYNEQFF. Written as DNA, the CDR3 is TGCGCCAGCAGCTTGGATGCGGGAGGCGCCTACAATGAGCAGTTCTTC.

At least ten counts were recorded for this clonotype. The gene calls are TRBV12-3 or TRBV12-4 and TRBJ2-7; TRBD1 agrees at 8 bases. With 6 bases clipped from V and 5 bases from J, the junction kept 9 bases outside the gene matches. The CDR3 covers 14 residues. CDR3 nucleotide sequence: TGTGCCAGCAGCCTCCGGGACAGGAGCGACGAGCAGTACTTC. This sequence encodes CASSLRDRSDEQYF.

This clonotype was detected a few times. The gene calls are TRBV12-3 or TRBV12-4 and TRBJ2-3; 11 bases are a match to TRBD2. This CDR3 is built from 16 residues. After removal of 7 bases from V and 4 bases from J, the junction contained 10 bases not matched to a gene. The CDR3 region has the DNA TGTGCCAGCACCCAATCGACTAGCGGGACAGCAGATACGCAGTATTTT. Its translation is CASTQSTSGTADTQYF.

This clonotype has at least ten counts. This rearrangement joins TRBV6-5 to TRBJ1-3, with D perhaps TRBD1 (6 bases). Trimming took off 2 bases at V and 4 bases at J, with 12 bases between the two ends. Germline-derived CDR1 and CDR2 are MNHEY and SVGAGI. This CDR3 contains 15 residues. DNA for the CDR3: TGTGCCAGCAGTTACCAAACAGGACAGGGAAACACCATATATTTT. This gives the protein CASSYQTGQGNTIYF.

There are a few counts of this clonotype. This chain uses TRBV5-1 with TRBJ1-1, with 7 bases lining up with TRBD1. Germline V gene lookup returns CDR1 SGHRS and CDR2 YFSETQ. Germline trimming cut 2 bases from V and 1 base from J; bases unmatched to any gene: 2. The CDR3 has 14 amino acids. Here the CDR3 reads CASSLQGKNTEAFF. For the CDR3, the DNA is TGCGCCAGCAGCTTACAGGGGAAGAACACTGAAGCTTTCTTT.

This clonotype has only a few counts. One end of the junction is discordant with germline, which a read error may explain. This sequence joins TRBV5-1 and TRBJ2-5, with 8 bases that match TRBD1. In germline, CDR1 is SGHRS, CDR2 YFSETQ. The CDR3 extends over 14 amino acids. CDR3 sequence (DNA): TGCGTCAGCAGTGTTTTCAGGGGGCGAGAGACCCAGTACTTC. It specifies CVSSVFRGRETQYF.

The V and J genes are TRBV5-1 and TRBJ2-2; 8 bases map to TRBD2. Germline V lookup: CDR1 SGHRS, CDR2 YFSETQ. This CDR3 is 14 amino acids long. V gave up 4 bases and J gave up 6 bases; unmatched junction bases: 5. The CDR3 spells CASSLTSGSGELFF. The CDR3 nucleotides read TGCGCCAGCAGCCTCACTAGCGGCTCCGGGGAGCTGTTTTTT. Combining the CDR3 with reference TRBV5-1 and TRBJ2-2 gives the whole variable domain KAGVTQTPRYLIKTRGQQVTLSCSPISGHRSVSWYQQTPGQGLQFLFEYFSETQRNKGNFPGRFSGRQFSNSRSEMNVSTLELGDSALYLCASSLTSGSGELFFGEGSRLTVL.